This is a list of T cell receptor beta chains from one sample in a study of CD8+ T cells in alopecia areata. The protocol was immunoSEQ multiplex PCR, while the TCRdb copy is restricted to in-frame clones and leaves out a portion. The data contain about 150,000 clones, 50% to 70% of them singletons. The sample consisted of CD4+ T cells sorted from blood, taken at week 4, from a patient treated with tofacitinib. The receptors were sampled from a human donor with alopecia areata. Each CDR3 is given without its conserved first and last residue. The order of the fields is J gene, V gene, CDR3 protein.

j_call: TRBJ2-7; v_call: TRBV30; cdr3_aa: AWSKGTTSGGGSRNWEQY
j_call: TRBJ1-1; v_call: TRBV29-1; cdr3_aa: SVEFNGAEAF
j_call: TRBJ2-7; v_call: TRBV29-1; cdr3_aa: SGAGPDTYEQY
j_call: TRBJ2-7; v_call: TRBV30; cdr3_aa: AWSTGTRTMQY
j_call: TRBJ1-2; v_call: TRBV30; cdr3_aa: AWSKTAYGYT
j_call: TRBJ2-5; v_call: TRBV11-2; cdr3_aa: ASSREPQETQY
j_call: TRBJ2-1; v_call: TRBV6-6; cdr3_aa: ASSWGSKGNEQF
j_call: TRBJ1-4; v_call: TRBV2; cdr3_aa: ASFGTGSEKLF
j_call: TRBJ1-2; v_call: TRBV29-1; cdr3_aa: SAWVGGVGFGYT
j_call: TRBJ2-1; v_call: TRBV5-1; cdr3_aa: ASRLSGGYNEQF
j_call: TRBJ1-6; v_call: TRBV30; cdr3_aa: AWTGRGLNLNSPLH
j_call: TRBJ2-5; v_call: TRBV5-1; cdr3_aa: ASSLAGMNQETQY
j_call: TRBJ2-3; v_call: TRBV5-1; cdr3_aa: ASSPYSTDTQY
j_call: TRBJ2-5; v_call: TRBV25-1; cdr3_aa: ASSGQGFGTQY
j_call: TRBJ2-3; v_call: TRBV18; cdr3_aa: ASSTSTDTQY
j_call: TRBJ2-5; v_call: TRBV4-1; cdr3_aa: ASSLQTGQETQY
j_call: TRBJ2-1; v_call: TRBV9; cdr3_aa: ASSAGLAGSGF
j_call: TRBJ2-5; v_call: TRBV5-1; cdr3_aa: ASHRGQGGETQY
j_call: TRBJ1-1; v_call: TRBV19; cdr3_aa: ASSNRQNTEAF
j_call: TRBJ2-4; v_call: TRBV30; cdr3_aa: AWSLTGPKNIQY